The 14 T cell receptor beta chains below were found in one sample sequenced in a study of TIL therapy for anti-PD-1-resistant metastatic lung cancer. This was the immunoSEQ v3 assay. Repertoires were generated with immunoSEQ multiplex PCR, while TCRdb's copy carries only in-frame clones and drops some. Of some 57,000 clones listed, around 86% are singletons. As to time point: pre-treatment sample, taken before nivolumab and TIL therapy. The material was blood, obtained at baseline. Receptor source: a person aged 25 to 85 with non-small cell lung cancer.

V is TRBV7-2 and J is TRBJ2-1, with 14 positions matching TRBD2. The V and J ends lost 4 bases and 9 bases, in that order; junction bases with no gene match: 11. The CDR3 has 17 residues. Per the germline V gene, CDR1 is SGHTA and CDR2 is FQGNSA. The chain's CDR3 is CASSSRTSGGPRGEQFF. The CDR3 DNA is TGTGCCAGCAGCTCACGGACTAGCGGGGGGCCTCGGGGTGAGCAGTTCTTC.

The CDR3 DNA sequence: TGTGCCAGCAGTTCAGGGGCGCGGGTCACTGAAGCTTTCTTT. It codes for CASSSGARVTEAFF. V usage is TRBV27 and J usage is TRBJ1-1, with a weak D call TRBD1 (6 bases). Germline CDR1 MNHEY, CDR2 SMNVEV (reference sequence). Trimming removed 4 bases at V and 4 bases at J, with 13 bases between. The CDR3 spans 14 residues.

The chain recombines TRBV5-1 with TRBJ1-2; D remains ambiguous. V lost 0 bases, J lost 12 bases, and 9 bases lay in between. The CDR3 runs to 11 residues. CDR1 and CDR2 from the germline V gene are SGHRS and YFSETQ. This CDR3 is CASSLGQEHTF. The DNA of the CDR3 is TGCGCCAGCAGCTTGGGGCAGGAACACACCTTC.

This sequence joins TRBV18 and TRBJ2-3; 9 bases align to TRBD2. This CDR3 is 15 amino acids long. Unmatched junction bases numbered 4, after V lost 4 bases and J lost 2 bases. CDR1 and CDR2 (germline): KGHSH, LQKENI. The CDR3 DNA follows: TGTGCCAGCTCACAGGGCGGGGGGGCCACAGATACGCAGTATTTT. The encoded protein is CASSQGGGATDTQYF.

The rearrangement links TRBV5-3 to TRBJ2-5, with 9 positions matching TRBD2. TRBV5-3 is an open reading frame whose function is uncertain. The CDR3 has 18 amino acids. Trimming cost V 1 base and J 3 bases; bases outside gene matches: 13. Here the CDR3 reads CARSLNRIAGETKETQYF. The CDR3 coding sequence is TGTGCCAGAAGCTTGAATCGGATAGCGGGAGAAACTAAAGAGACCCAGTACTTC.

This clone was recorded a few times. The chain is built from TRBV11-2 and TRBJ1-1, with D possibly matching TRBD1 (5 bases). V was trimmed by 4 bases and J by 4 bases, leaving 16 bases between them. The CDR3 length is 15 residues. Germline values: CDR1 SGHAT, CDR2 FQNNGV. The CDR3 loop is CASSSSGGPGTEAFF. The CDR3 coding sequence is TGTGCCAGCAGCTCCTCGGGGGGTCCTGGCACTGAAGCTTTCTTT.

The chain links TRBV15 to TRBJ2-1; D perhaps matches TRBD1 (5 bases). Germline V CDR1 and CDR2: LNHNV, YYDKDF (reference sequence). This CDR3 region has 13 residues. Trimming removed 0 bases from V and 13 bases from J, with 13 bases in between. CDR3 sequence: CATSRDKGRVQFF. In DNA form, the CDR3 reads TGTGCCACCAGCAGAGATAAGGGGCGAGTTCAGTTCTTC.

The chain combines TRBV6-5 with TRBJ2-5; possibly TRBD2 for D (6 bases). V gave up 6 bases and J gave up 5 bases, with 19 bases separating them. Germline V lookup: CDR1 MNHEY, CDR2 SVGAGI. This CDR3 spans 15 amino acids. In nucleotides, the CDR3 is TGTGCCAGCAGCCCGACGCCGGGGGTCGGGGAGACCCAGTACTTC. Protein: CASSPTPGVGETQYF.

V is TRBV3-1 (or the pseudogene TRBV3-2) and J is TRBJ2-5; D is unclear. V was trimmed by 3 bases and J by 6 bases, leaving 8 bases between them. The germline CDR1 and CDR2 sequences are LGHDT and YNNKEL (reference sequence). CDR3 length equals 12 residues. CDR3 nucleotides: TGTGCCAGCAGCCAGGTGGTTAAGACCCAGTACTTC. Translation gives CASSQVVKTQYF.

The chain uses TRBV10-3 and TRBJ1-1; TRBD1 agrees at 10 bases. With V trimmed by 6 bases and J by 5 bases, 9 bases remained unmatched. Germline lookup yields CDR1 ENHRY and CDR2 SYGVKD. This CDR3 region has 15 residues. CDR3: CAISPGTGVGTEAFF. Written as DNA, the CDR3 is TGTGCCATCAGCCCCGGGACAGGGGTGGGAACTGAAGCTTTCTTT.

J is TRBJ2-7 and V is TRBV7-6; tentatively, D is TRBD1 (5 bases). The CDR3 sequence is 14 residues long. Germline CDR1 SGHVS, CDR2 FNYEAQ. The V and J ends lost 1 base and 2 bases respectively, with 9 bases between them. CDR3 in DNA: TGTGCCAGCAGCTTAGATACAGGACCCTACGAGCAGTACTTC. It yields the protein CASSLDTGPYEQYF.

The chain joins TRBV18 to TRBJ1-4; TRBD1 matches at 12 bases. Germline lookup yields CDR1 KGHSH and CDR2 LQKENI. V dropped 4 bases and J dropped 7; count of bases not matched to a gene: 16. The CDR3 extends over 19 amino acids. The CDR3 is CASSLLQRGTGGSGEKLFF. DNA of the CDR3: TGTGCCAGCTCACTTCTCCAGCGTGGGACAGGGGGCAGTGGTGAAAAACTGTTTTTT.

The chain employs TRBV30 and TRBJ2-2; D unclear. The germline V and J ends were trimmed by 0 bases and 1 base, with 6 bases remaining between them. CDR1 is GTSNPN and CDR2 is SVGIG in the germline V gene (reference sequence). The CDR3 consists of 14 residues. The CDR3 DNA sequence: TGTGCCTGGAGTGTGCAGGAGAACACCGGGGAGCTGTTTTTT. Translation: CAWSVQENTGELFF.

This clone was detected a few times. The chain combines TRBV5-1 with TRBJ2-1; D is perhaps TRBD2 (5 bases). The CDR3 covers 15 residues. Germline CDR1 reads SGHRS; CDR2 reads YFSETQ. With 4 bases removed from V and 0 bases from J, the gap between germline ends came to 11 bases. The CDR3 region has the DNA TGCGCCAGCAGCCCTTCACTAGACTCCTACAATGAGCAGTTCTTC. It encodes CASSPSLDSYNEQFF.